The 32 T cell receptor beta chains below all came from one sample that was sequenced in a study of CD8+CD57+ T cells in acquired aplastic anemia. Genomic DNA, the template, was used for profiling of the TCR beta VDJ and CDR3. From the reads, TCRdb called clonotypes with MiXCR, one entry per CDR3 protein. The data hold approximately 200,000 distinct CDR3 sequences, with 50% to 75% observed a single time. The sample comprised sorted CD4+, CD8+, or CD8+CD57+ T cells (not recorded which) from PBMCs. The receptors originated from a human donor with severe aplastic anemia or a healthy control (not recorded which).

This clonotype came up a few times. This may be a read error: a much more frequent sequence differs by one nucleotide. CDR3 sequence reads: CASSPTGTGLYEQYF. The DNA of the CDR3 is TGTGCCAGCAGCCCGACCGGGACAGGTCTCTACGAGCAGTACTTC. This sequence joins TRBV13 and TRBJ2-7, with 8 bases that match TRBD1. The J segment lost 3 bases and the V segment lost 5 bases, leaving 9 bases of the junction unmatched. The germline CDR1 and CDR2 sequences are PRHDT and FYEKMQ (reference sequence). There are 15 residues in the CDR3.

The rearrangement uses TRBV2 and TRBJ2-7; 8 positions agree with TRBD1. This CDR3 is 14 amino acids long. V was clipped by 4 bases and J by 1 base; unmatched bases: 3. Germline V CDR1 and CDR2: SNHLY, FYNNEI. As DNA, the CDR3 is TGTGCCAGCAGTGTGGACAGGGCATCCTACGAGCAGTACTTC. It translates to CASSVDRASYEQYF. Complete variable domain (other parts from reference TRBV2 and TRBJ2-7): EPEVTQTPSHQVTQMGQEVILRCVPISNHLYFYWYRQILGQKVEFLVSFYNNEISEKSEIFDDQFSVERPDGSNFTLKIRSTKLEDSAMYFCASSVDRASYEQYFGPGTRLTVT.

This clonotype was seen once. The chain is built from TRBV7-2 and TRBJ1-6; D is ambiguous. V was shortened by 1 base and J by 3 bases, with 4 bases between the two germline ends. This CDR3 region has 14 residues. Germline lookup yields CDR1 SGHTA and CDR2 FQGNSA. The CDR3 loop is CASSLGVYNSPLHF. The CDR3 coding sequence is TGTGCCAGCAGCTTAGGGGTCTATAATTCACCCCTCCACTTT.

V and J are TRBV7-9 and TRBJ2-7; D is uncertain. The CDR3 runs to 13 residues. V shed 5 bases and J shed 7 bases, with 15 bases lying between them. The germline gives CDR1 SEHNR, CDR2 FQNEAQ (reference sequence). CDR3 in amino acids: CASSPRVAKEQYF. CDR3 sequence (DNA): TGTGCCAGCAGCCCCCGTGTGGCGAAGGAGCAGTACTTC.

The gene calls are TRBV9 and TRBJ1-2; D is unresolved. The CDR3 is 15 residues long. Trimming cost V 0 bases and J 0 bases, with 9 bases left between them. In germline, CDR1 is SGDLS, CDR2 YYNGEE. In nucleotides, the CDR3 is TGTGCCAGCAGCGTAGTTTCGGAGGCTAACTATGGCTACACCTTC. This gives the protein CASSVVSEANYGYTF.

There are many counts of this clonotype. This sequence joins TRBV11-2 and TRBJ1-1; TRBD1 agrees at 8 bases. The V segment lost 5 bases and the J segment 4 bases; nucleotides outside the gene matches: 12. The CDR3 has 16 amino acids. Germline CDR1 and CDR2: SGHAT and FQNNGV. In nucleotides, the CDR3 is TGTGCCAGCAGCCCCCTGGACAGGGAGGTTCGCACTGAAGCTTTCTTT. It encodes CASSPLDREVRTEAFF.

As for this clonotype: At one of its ends the junction is not consistent with the germline gene, which may arise from a read error. The V and J genes are TRBV7-8 and TRBJ1-5; 7 nucleotides align to TRBD1. This CDR3 has 16 residues. Germline-derived CDR1 and CDR2 are SGHVS and FQNEAQ. The CDR3 DNA sequence: TGCGCCAGCAGCCAGACCCCACAGGGGCGGAATCAGCCCCAGCATTTT. Its translation: CASSQTPQGRNQPQHF.

This chain joins TRBV6-5 and TRBJ2-7, with D maybe TRBD1 (6 bases). Trimming pared 8 bases from V and 6 bases from J, leaving 17 bases between. The CDR3 length is 13 residues. Germline CDR1 reads MNHEY; CDR2 reads SVGAGI. The CDR3 spells CASGTLTGFEQYF. CDR3 DNA: TGTGCCAGCGGGACGCTTACAGGGTTCGAGCAGTACTTC.

The V and J genes are TRBV5-1 and TRBJ1-6, with D possibly TRBD1 on 5 matching bases. Trimming cost V 5 bases and J 9 bases, with 21 bases left between them. The CDR3 contains 16 residues. Germline loops: CDR1 SGHRS, CDR2 YFSETQ. CDR3: CASSKQDSISASPLHF. CDR3 coding DNA: TGCGCCAGCAGTAAACAGGATTCGATAAGTGCTTCACCCCTCCACTTT.

This clonotype has a count of ten or more. The chain employs TRBV20-1 and TRBJ1-4, with 7 nucleotides matching TRBD1. The germline V gene encodes CDR1 DFQATT and CDR2 SNEGSKA (reference sequence). The V gene end was trimmed by 6 bases and the J gene end by 2 bases; junction bases not matched to a gene: 9. The CDR3 covers 15 residues. The CDR3 loop is CSARARQGTNEKLFF. The CDR3 DNA follows: TGCAGTGCGAGGGCTCGACAGGGTACTAATGAAAAACTGTTTTTT.

The chain combines TRBV20-1 with TRBJ1-2; D is perhaps TRBD1 (5 bases). V lost 6 bases, J lost 2 bases, and 10 bases lay in between. The CDR3 length is 12 residues. Germline CDR1 reads DFQATT; CDR2 reads SNEGSKA (reference sequence). Here the CDR3 reads CSAERGNYGYTF. The CDR3 bases are TGCAGTGCCGAGCGGGGGAACTATGGCTACACCTTC.

As to this clonotype: One junction end disagrees with the germline gene, perhaps due to a read error. The chain recombines TRBV7-7 with TRBJ2-1; D uncertain. CDR1 SSHAT and CDR2 FNYEAQ come from the germline V gene (reference sequence). The CDR3 spans 15 residues. CDR3 sequence: CASSFRLSSRNEQFF. CDR3 DNA: TGTGCTAGCAGCTTTCGGTTGAGTAGTCGAAATGAGCAGTTCTTC.

The chain uses TRBV9 and TRBJ2-7, with 10 positions matching TRBD1. V was clipped by 0 bases and J by 2 bases; unmatched bases: 2. The CDR3 extends over 15 amino acids. The germline V gene has CDR1 SGDLS and CDR2 YYNGEE. The chain's CDR3 is CASSVAGTGAYEQYF. The DNA of the CDR3 is TGTGCCAGCAGCGTAGCTGGGACAGGGGCCTACGAGCAGTACTTC. Drawing the rest from reference TRBV9 and TRBJ2-7, the complete variable domain is DSGVTQTPKHLITATGQRVTLRCSPRSGDLSVYWYQQSLDQGLQFLIQYYNGEERAKGNILERFSAQQFPDLHSELNLSSLELGDSALYFCASSVAGTGAYEQYFGPGTRLTVT.

This chain links TRBV24-1 with TRBJ2-1; 7 bases match TRBD2. V was clipped by 5 bases and J by 5 bases; unmatched bases: 11. The CDR3 contains 16 residues. CDR1 and CDR2 (germline): KGHDR, SFDVKD. Written as DNA, the CDR3 is TGTGCCACCAGTGGGAATTGGCGGGAGTTGGACAATGAGCAGTTCTTC. It is translated as CATSGNWRELDNEQFF.

The V gene is TRBV19, the J gene TRBJ1-6; unclear D gene. Germline CDR1 reads LNHDA; CDR2 reads SQIVND (reference sequence). There are 14 residues in the CDR3. Trimming removed 8 bases from V and 10 bases from J, with 18 bases in between. DNA of the CDR3: TGTGCCAGTGGGGAGACGGGGTTTAGATCACCCCTCCACTTT. It encodes CASGETGFRSPLHF.

There are many counts of this clonotype. The genes are TRBV5-4 and TRBJ2-3; D not resolved. Germline V gives CDR1 SGHNT, CDR2 YYREEE (reference sequence). V was pared by 4 bases and J by 2 bases, with 11 bases between. This CDR3 spans 14 amino acids. The CDR3, as DNA: TGTGCCAGCAGCCCGGCAGACCCCACAGATACGCAGTATTTT. This codes for CASSPADPTDTQYF.

A few counts support this clonotype. V gene TRBV20-1 combines with J gene TRBJ2-7, with D perhaps TRBD1 (6 bases). The CDR3 extends over 13 amino acids. Germline CDR1 and CDR2: DFQATT and SNEGSKA (reference sequence). Deletions cut 2 bases from V and 0 bases from J, with 8 bases between. CDR3 protein: CSARKQGSYEQYF. CDR3 DNA sequence: TGCAGTGCTAGAAAACAGGGCTCCTACGAGCAGTACTTC.

Comments on this clonotype: A read error may produce the germline difference seen at one junction end. J is TRBJ2-7 and V is TRBV5-5, with 8 bases matching TRBD2. CDR1 and CDR2 from the germline V gene are SGHKS and YYEKEE (reference sequence). This CDR3 has 15 residues. The CDR3 here is CASSQGAGGGLEQYF. The CDR3 DNA follows: TGCGCCAGCAGCCAAGGGGCGGGAGGAGGGCTCGAGCAGTACTTC.

The chain is built from TRBV9 and TRBJ2-7; D remains ambiguous. CDR3 length: 14 residues. Germline assignment: CDR1 SGDLS and CDR2 YYNGEE. The V end lost 3 bases, the J end lost 0 bases, and 10 bases lay between the germline ends. The CDR3 DNA follows: TGTGCCAGCAGCGGCCGTGAAGACTCCTACGAGCAGTACTTC. Residues: CASSGREDSYEQYF.

This chain links TRBV14 with TRBJ1-4; TRBD1 matches at 11 bases. Germline loops: CDR1 SGHDN, CDR2 FVKESK. The CDR3 has 17 residues. V was pared by 1 base and J by 5 bases, with 6 bases of the junction left unmatched. The CDR3 coding sequence is TGTGCCAGCAGCCAAGTACCGGGACAGGGGGACAATGAAAAACTGTTTTTT. This encodes CASSQVPGQGDNEKLFF.

This clonotype was seen ten or more times. The V call is TRBV19, the J call TRBJ1-2, with D uncertain. With 5 bases removed from V and 4 bases from J, the gap between germline ends came to 17 bases. The CDR3 runs to 15 residues. Germline V gene data show CDR1 as LNHDA and CDR2 as SQIVND (reference sequence). CDR3 DNA: TGTGCCAGTAGTGCCCGGGTCCGGGATAGCTATGGCTACACCTTC. Encoded protein: CASSARVRDSYGYTF. The full variable domain, in which reference TRBV19 and TRBJ1-2 provide the parts outside the CDR3, is DGGITQSPKYLFRKEGQNVTLSCEQNLNHDAMYWYRQDPGQGLRLIYYSQIVNDFQKGDIAEGYSVSREKKESFPLTVTSAQKNPTAFYLCASSARVRDSYGYTFGSGTRLTVV.

The V call is TRBV20-1, the J call TRBJ2-1; no firm D call. This CDR3 contains 12 residues. CDR1 and CDR2 (germline): DFQATT, SNEGSKA (reference sequence). V lost 3 bases and J lost 8, with 11 bases in between. The CDR3 here is CSASEGIDEQFF. The DNA of the CDR3 is TGCAGTGCTAGCGAAGGTATCGATGAGCAGTTCTTC.

The rearrangement links TRBV24-1 to TRBJ1-5, with D possibly being TRBD1 (5 bases). Looked up from germline, CDR1 is KGHDR and CDR2 is SFDVKD. V shed 1 base and J shed 3 bases, with 6 bases lying between them. The CDR3 runs to 14 residues. The CDR3 DNA reads as TGTGCCACCAGTGATTTAGGGGTCAATCAGCCCCAGCATTTT. Translated: CATSDLGVNQPQHF.

This chain joins TRBV20-1 and TRBJ1-1, with TRBD1 identical over 7 bases. After removal of 5 bases from V and 1 base from J, the junction contained 4 bases not matched to a gene. The CDR3 sequence is 13 residues long. Germline CDR1 is DFQATT and CDR2 is SNEGSKA (reference sequence). The CDR3 sequence is CSALTGWNTEAFF. The DNA for the CDR3 is TGCAGTGCTTTGACAGGGTGGAACACTGAAGCTTTCTTT.

Worth noting for this clonotype: One junction end does not reproduce the germline sequence, and a read error may be involved. This chain links TRBV5-5 with TRBJ1-1, with TRBD1 identical over 9 bases. The CDR3 runs to 16 residues. Germline CDR1 and CDR2: SGHKS and YYEKEE (reference sequence). In DNA form, the CDR3 reads TGCGCCAGCAGCTGGGTCCCGGGACAGGGGAACACTGAAGCTTTCTTT. This encodes CASSWVPGQGNTEAFF.

This clonotype was counted only a few times. The CDR3 sequence: CASQRGGSTDTQYF. The CDR3 DNA follows: TGTGCCAGTCAGCGGGGGGGAAGCACAGATACGCAGTATTTT. The chain couples TRBV7-2 to TRBJ2-3; 10 bases line up with TRBD2. Trimming took 9 bases from V and 0 from J; bases not matched to a gene: 3. The CDR3 loop spans 14 amino acids. The germline V gene encodes CDR1 SGHTA and CDR2 FQGNSA.

This clonotype was seen just once. Since no conserved phenylalanine or tryptophan closes the CDR3, a read error is the likely cause. This chain uses TRBV7-2 with TRBJ2-7, with D tentatively TRBD1 (5 bases). Per germline, CDR1 SGHTA and CDR2 FQGNSA. V lost 5 bases, J lost 0 bases, and 11 bases lay in between. The length of the CDR3 is 14 residues. The CDR3 here is CASSEQAISYEQYL. DNA for the CDR3: TGTGCCAGCAGCGAACAGGCGATCTCCTACGAGCAGTACTTA.

This rearrangement joins TRBV4-1 to TRBJ2-7; possibly TRBD2 for D (5 bases). Trimming cost V 6 bases and J 5 bases, with 14 bases left between them. CDR1 MGHRA and CDR2 YSYEKL come from the germline V gene. The CDR3 totals 13 residues. CDR3 nucleotide sequence: TGCGCCAGCAGTAGCGTTGTCGTCGACGAGCAGTACTTC. It encodes CASSSVVVDEQYF.

This clonotype was recorded at least ten times. V and J are TRBV7-3 and TRBJ2-3; 7 bases agree with TRBD2. The CDR3 loop spans 14 amino acids. Germline assignment: CDR1 SGHTA and CDR2 FQGTGA. V lost 2 bases and J lost 4; bases outside the gene matches: 3. The CDR3 reads CASSLRGGADTQYF. The CDR3 region has the DNA TGTGCCAGCAGCTTACGCGGGGGAGCAGATACGCAGTATTTT. Drawing the rest from reference TRBV7-3 and TRBJ2-3, the complete variable domain is GAGVSQTPSNKVTEKGKYVELRCDPISGHTALYWYRQSLGQGPEFLIYFQGTGAADDSGLPNDRFFAVRPEGSVSTLKIQRTERGDSAVYLCASSLRGGADTQYFGPGTRLTVL.

The chain carries TRBV2 and TRBJ1-5, with D hard to call. Germline-derived CDR1 and CDR2 are SNHLY and FYNNEI. The CDR3 runs 12 residues. V lost 3 bases and J 4 bases, leaving 4 bases between the germline ends. The CDR3 nucleotides read TGTGCCAGCAGTGATGGGAATCAGCCCCAGCATTTT. Protein product: CASSDGNQPQHF.

V and J are TRBV11-2 and TRBJ1-5, with TRBD1 as a possible D gene (6 bases). Per the germline V gene, CDR1 is SGHAT and CDR2 is FQNNGV. CDR3 length: 16 residues. The V end was cut by 0 bases, the J end by 7 bases, with 16 bases between. In DNA form, the CDR3 reads TGTGCCAGCAGCTTAGAAGCTCAGGGAACAGGGCAGCCCCAGCATTTT. Amino acids: CASSLEAQGTGQPQHF. The full variable domain, in which reference TRBV11-2 and TRBJ1-5 provide the parts outside the CDR3, is EAGVAQSPRYKIIEKRQSVAFWCNPISGHATLYWYQQILGQGPKLLIQFQNNGVVDDSQLPKDRFSAERLKGVDSTLKIQPAKLEDSAVYLCASSLEAQGTGQPQHFGDGTRLSIL.

This clonotype was picked up a small number of times. The chain combines TRBV20-1 with TRBJ1-6; D gene unclear. V lost 6 bases and J 7 bases, leaving 19 bases between the germline ends. There are 15 residues in the CDR3. Per the germline V gene, CDR1 is DFQATT and CDR2 is SNEGSKA (reference sequence). CDR3 nucleotides: TGCAGTGCATCGGACCCTATGGTCTCCAATTCACCCCTCCACTTT. Translation gives CSASDPMVSNSPLHF.